There are many counts of the clone carrying this TCR beta chain. Antigen unknown. An absence of ophthalmopathy progression within 18 months meant stable Graves' hyperthyroidism. Uncontrolled infection, other autoimmune disease, pregnancy or lactation excluded patients. V lost 5 bases and J lost 7; bases outside the gene matches: 8. This CDR3 is 15 amino acids long. Germline CDR1 is LNHDA and CDR2 is SQIVND (reference sequence). Authors of the study amplified TCR beta CDR3 regions from RNA transcripts. Primed by the HTBI set, a first-round RT-PCR was run on the TCR CDR3. TCRdb redid the calling of the multiplex PCR reads with MiXCR, one entry per CDR3 protein. This sample has nearly 750,000 distinct CDR3 sequences, with 30% to 40% found just once. This sample was taken from a study of T cells in Graves' hyperthyroidism and ophthalmopathy. Notes on the study in general: Ophthalmopathy was told apart from stable hyperthyroidism by a 13 V-J model.

This chain uses TRBV19 with TRBJ1-4; 9 nucleotides align to TRBD1. The TCR originated in a middle-aged woman with Graves' hyperthyroidism. Sequenced sample: blood. The CDR3 sequence: CASSYRDRVPEKLFF. CDR3 DNA sequence: TGTGCCAGTAGTTACCGGGACAGGGTCCCTGAAAAACTGTTTTTT. The variable domain in full, completed from reference TRBV19 and TRBJ1-4, reads DGGITQSPKYLFRKEGQNVTLSCEQNLNHDAMYWYRQDPGQGLRLIYYSQIVNDFQKGDIAEGYSVSREKKESFPLTVTSAQKNPTAFYLCASSYRDRVPEKLFFGSGTQLSVL.